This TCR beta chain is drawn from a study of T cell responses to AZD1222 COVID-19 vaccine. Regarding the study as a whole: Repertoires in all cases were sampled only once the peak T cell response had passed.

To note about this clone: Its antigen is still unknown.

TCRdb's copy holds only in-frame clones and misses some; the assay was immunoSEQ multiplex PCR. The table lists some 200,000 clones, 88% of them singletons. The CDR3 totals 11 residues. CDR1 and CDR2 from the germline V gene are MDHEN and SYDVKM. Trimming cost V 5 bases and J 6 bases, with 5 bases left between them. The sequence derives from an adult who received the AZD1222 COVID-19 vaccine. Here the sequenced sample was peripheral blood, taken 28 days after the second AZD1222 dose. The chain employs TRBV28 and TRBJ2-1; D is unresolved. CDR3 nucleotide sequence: TGTGCCAGCAGTCCGTCCAATGAGCAGTTCTTC. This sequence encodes CASSPSNEQFF.